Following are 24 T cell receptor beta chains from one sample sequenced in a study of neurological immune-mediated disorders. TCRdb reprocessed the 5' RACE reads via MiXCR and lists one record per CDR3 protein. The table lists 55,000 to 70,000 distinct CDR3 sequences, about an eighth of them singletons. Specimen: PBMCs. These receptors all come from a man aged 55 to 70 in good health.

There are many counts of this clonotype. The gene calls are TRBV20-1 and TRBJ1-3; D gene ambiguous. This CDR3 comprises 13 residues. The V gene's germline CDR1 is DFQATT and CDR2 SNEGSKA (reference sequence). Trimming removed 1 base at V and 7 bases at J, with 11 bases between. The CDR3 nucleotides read TGCAGTGCTAGAGGGACTTACGGGAACACCATATATTTT. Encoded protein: CSARGTYGNTIYF.

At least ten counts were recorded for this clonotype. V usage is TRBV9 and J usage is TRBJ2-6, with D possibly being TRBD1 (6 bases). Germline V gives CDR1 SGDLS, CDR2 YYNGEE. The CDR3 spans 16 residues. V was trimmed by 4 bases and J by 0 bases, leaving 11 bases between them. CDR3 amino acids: CASSQTQGSGANVLTF. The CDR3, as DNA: TGTGCCAGCAGCCAGACACAGGGCTCTGGGGCCAACGTCCTGACTTTC.

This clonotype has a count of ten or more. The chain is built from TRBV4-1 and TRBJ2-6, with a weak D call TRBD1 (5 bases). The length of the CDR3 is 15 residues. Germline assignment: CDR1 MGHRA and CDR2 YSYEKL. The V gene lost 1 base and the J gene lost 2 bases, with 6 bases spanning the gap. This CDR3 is CASSQAGTGANVLTF. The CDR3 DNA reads TGCGCCAGCAGCCAAGCAGGGACTGGGGCCAACGTCCTGACTTTC.

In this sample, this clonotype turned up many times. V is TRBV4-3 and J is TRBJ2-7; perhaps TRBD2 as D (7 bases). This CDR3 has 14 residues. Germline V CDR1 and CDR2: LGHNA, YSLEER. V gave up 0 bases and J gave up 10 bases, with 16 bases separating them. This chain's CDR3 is CASSQDLGGQGQYF. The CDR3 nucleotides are TGCGCCAGCAGCCAAGATCTGGGGGGGCAGGGACAGTACTTC.

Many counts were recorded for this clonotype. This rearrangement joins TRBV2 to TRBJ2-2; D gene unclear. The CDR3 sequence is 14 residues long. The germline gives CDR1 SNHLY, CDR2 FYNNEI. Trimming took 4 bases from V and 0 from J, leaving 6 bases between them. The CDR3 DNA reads TGTGCCAGCAGTGGAGTGACGAACACCGGGGAGCTGTTTTTT. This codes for CASSGVTNTGELFF. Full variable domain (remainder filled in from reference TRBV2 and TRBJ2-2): EPEVTQTPSHQVTQMGQEVILRCVPISNHLYFYWYRQILGQKVEFLVSFYNNEISEKSEIFDDQFSVERPDGSNFTLKIRSTKLEDSAMYFCASSGVTNTGELFFGEGSRLTVL.

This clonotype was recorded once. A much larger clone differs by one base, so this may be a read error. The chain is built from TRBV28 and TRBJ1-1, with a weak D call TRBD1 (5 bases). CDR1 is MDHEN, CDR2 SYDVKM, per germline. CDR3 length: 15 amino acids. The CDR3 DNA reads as TGTGTCAGCACCCCAGCCGCAGGGATGAACACTGAAGCTTTCTTT. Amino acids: CVSTPAAGMNTEAFF. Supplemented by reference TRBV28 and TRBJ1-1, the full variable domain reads DVKVTQSSRYLVKRTGEKVFLECVQDMDHENMFWYRQDPGLGLRLIYFSYDVKMKEKGDIPEGYSVSREKKERFSLILESASTNQTSMYLCVSTPAAGMNTEAFFGQGTRLTVV.

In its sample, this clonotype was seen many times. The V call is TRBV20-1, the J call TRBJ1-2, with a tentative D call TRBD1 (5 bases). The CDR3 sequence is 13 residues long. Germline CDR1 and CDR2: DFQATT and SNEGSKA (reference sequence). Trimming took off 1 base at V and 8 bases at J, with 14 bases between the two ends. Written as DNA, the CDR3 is TGCAGTGCTAGAGGGGAGGGGACGAACGGCTACACCTTC. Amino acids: CSARGEGTNGYTF.

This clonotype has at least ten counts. CDR3 residues: CASSSSGTGYYEQYF. CDR3 sequence (DNA): TGTGCCAGCAGCTCGTCCGGGACTGGGTACTACGAGCAGTACTTC. This chain uses TRBV7-9 with TRBJ2-7; D may be TRBD2 (6 bases). CDR1 is SEHNR and CDR2 is FQNEAQ in the germline V gene (reference sequence). The CDR3 loop spans 15 amino acids. V was clipped by 4 bases and J by 3 bases, with 16 bases between them. The variable domain in full, completed from reference TRBV7-9 and TRBJ2-7, reads DTGVSQNPRHKITKRGQNVTFRCDPISEHNRLYWYRQTLGQGPEFLTYFQNEAQLEKSRLLSDRFSAERPKGSFSTLEIQRTEQGDSAMYLCASSSSGTGYYEQYFGPGTRLTVT.

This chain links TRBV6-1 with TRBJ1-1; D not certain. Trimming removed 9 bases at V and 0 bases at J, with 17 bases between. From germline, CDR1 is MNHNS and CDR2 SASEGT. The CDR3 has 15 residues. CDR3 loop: CASTPRWQMNTEAFF. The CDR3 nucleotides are TGTGCCAGTACCCCCCGTTGGCAGATGAACACTGAAGCTTTCTTT.

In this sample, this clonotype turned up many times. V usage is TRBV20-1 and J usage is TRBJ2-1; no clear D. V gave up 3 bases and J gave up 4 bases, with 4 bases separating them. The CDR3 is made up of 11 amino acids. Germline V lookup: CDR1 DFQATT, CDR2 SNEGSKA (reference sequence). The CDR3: CSARGYNEQFF. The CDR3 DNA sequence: TGCAGTGCTAGGGGTTACAATGAGCAGTTCTTC.

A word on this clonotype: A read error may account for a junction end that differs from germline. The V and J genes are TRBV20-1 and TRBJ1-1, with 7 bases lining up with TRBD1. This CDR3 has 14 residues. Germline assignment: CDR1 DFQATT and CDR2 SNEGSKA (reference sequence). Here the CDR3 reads CSARDYRGHTKAFF. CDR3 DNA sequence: TGCAGTGCTAGAGATTACAGGGGACACACTAAAGCTTTCTTT.

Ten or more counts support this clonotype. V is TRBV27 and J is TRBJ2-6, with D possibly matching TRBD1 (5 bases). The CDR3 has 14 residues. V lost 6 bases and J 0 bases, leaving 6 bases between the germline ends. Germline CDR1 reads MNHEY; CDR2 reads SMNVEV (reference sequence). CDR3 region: CASSRVSGANVLTF. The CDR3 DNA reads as TGTGCCAGCAGCAGGGTCTCTGGGGCCAACGTCCTGACTTTC.

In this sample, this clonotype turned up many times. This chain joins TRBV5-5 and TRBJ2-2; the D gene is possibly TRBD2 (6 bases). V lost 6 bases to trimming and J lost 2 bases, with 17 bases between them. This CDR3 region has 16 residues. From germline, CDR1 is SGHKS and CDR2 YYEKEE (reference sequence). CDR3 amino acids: CASTPREGGNTGELFF. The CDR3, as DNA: TGTGCCAGCACCCCGAGAGAGGGAGGAAACACCGGGGAGCTGTTTTTT.

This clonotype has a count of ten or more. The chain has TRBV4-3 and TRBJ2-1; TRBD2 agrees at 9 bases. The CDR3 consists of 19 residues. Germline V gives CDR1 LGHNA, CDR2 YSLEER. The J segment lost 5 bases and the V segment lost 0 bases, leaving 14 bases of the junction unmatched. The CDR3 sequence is CASSQELLTWTSDHNEQFF. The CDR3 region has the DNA TGCGCCAGCAGCCAAGAACTTCTCACATGGACTAGCGACCACAATGAGCAGTTCTTC.

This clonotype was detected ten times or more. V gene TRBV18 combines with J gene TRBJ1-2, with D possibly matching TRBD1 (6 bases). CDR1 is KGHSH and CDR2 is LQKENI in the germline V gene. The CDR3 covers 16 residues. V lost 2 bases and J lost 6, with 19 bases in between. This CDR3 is CASSPNSPGAGDGYTF. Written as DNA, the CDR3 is TGTGCCAGCTCACCAAATAGCCCGGGGGCAGGGGATGGCTACACCTTC.

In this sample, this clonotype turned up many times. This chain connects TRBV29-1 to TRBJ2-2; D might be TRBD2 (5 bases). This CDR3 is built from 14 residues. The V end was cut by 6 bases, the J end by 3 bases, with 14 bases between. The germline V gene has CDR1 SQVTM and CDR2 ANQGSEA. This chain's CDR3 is CSVRTLGDTGELFF. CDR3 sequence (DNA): TGCAGCGTCAGGACTCTTGGGGACACCGGGGAGCTGTTTTTT.

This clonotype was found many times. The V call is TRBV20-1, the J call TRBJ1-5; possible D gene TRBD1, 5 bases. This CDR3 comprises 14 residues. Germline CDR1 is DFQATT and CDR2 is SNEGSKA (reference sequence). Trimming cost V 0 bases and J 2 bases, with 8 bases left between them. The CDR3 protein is CSAREGGGNQPQHF. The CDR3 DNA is TGCAGTGCTAGAGAGGGGGGGGGCAATCAGCCCCAGCATTTT.

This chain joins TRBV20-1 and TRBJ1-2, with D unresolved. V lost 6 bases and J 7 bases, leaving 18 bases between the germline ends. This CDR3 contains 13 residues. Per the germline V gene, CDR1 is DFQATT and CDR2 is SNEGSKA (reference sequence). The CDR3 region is CSARWTVTIGYTF. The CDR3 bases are TGCAGTGCAAGATGGACGGTGACCATTGGCTACACCTTC.

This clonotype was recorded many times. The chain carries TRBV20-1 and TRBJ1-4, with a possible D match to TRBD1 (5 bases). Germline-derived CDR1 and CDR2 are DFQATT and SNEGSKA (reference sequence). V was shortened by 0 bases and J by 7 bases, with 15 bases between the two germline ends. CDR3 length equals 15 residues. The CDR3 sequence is CSARDGAGLSEKLFF. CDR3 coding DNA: TGCAGTGCTAGAGACGGGGCAGGGCTAAGTGAAAAACTGTTTTTT.

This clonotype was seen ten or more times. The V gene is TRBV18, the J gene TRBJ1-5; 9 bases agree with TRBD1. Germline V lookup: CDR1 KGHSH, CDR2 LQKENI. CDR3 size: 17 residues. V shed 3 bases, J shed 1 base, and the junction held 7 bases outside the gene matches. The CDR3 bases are TGTGCCAGCTCACCGGTGGGGACAGGGTCGAGCAATCAGCCCCAGCATTTT. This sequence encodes CASSPVGTGSSNQPQHF.

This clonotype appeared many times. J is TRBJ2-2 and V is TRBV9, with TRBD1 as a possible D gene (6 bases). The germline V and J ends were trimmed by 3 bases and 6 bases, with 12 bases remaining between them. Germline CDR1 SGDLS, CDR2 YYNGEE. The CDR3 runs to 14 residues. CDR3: CASSARQASGELFF. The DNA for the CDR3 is TGTGCCAGCAGCGCAAGACAGGCCTCCGGGGAGCTGTTTTTT. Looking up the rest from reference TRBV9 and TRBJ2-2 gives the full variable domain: DSGVTQTPKHLITATGQRVTLRCSPRSGDLSVYWYQQSLDQGLQFLIQYYNGEERAKGNILERFSAQQFPDLHSELNLSSLELGDSALYFCASSARQASGELFFGEGSRLTVL.

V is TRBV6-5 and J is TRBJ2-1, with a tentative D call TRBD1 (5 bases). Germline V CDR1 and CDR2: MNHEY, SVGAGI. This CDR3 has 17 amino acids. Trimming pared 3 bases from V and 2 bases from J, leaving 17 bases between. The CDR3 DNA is TGTGCCAGCAGTTATTCTACATGGGGCAGGCCCTACAATGAGCAGTTCTTC. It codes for CASSYSTWGRPYNEQFF.

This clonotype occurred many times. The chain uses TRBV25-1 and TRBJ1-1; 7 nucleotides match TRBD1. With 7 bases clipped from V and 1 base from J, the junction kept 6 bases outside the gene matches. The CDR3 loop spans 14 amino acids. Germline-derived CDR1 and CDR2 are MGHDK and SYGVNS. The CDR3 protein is CASTRGNRNTEAFF. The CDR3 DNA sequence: TGTGCCAGCACCAGGGGGAATAGGAACACTGAAGCTTTCTTT.

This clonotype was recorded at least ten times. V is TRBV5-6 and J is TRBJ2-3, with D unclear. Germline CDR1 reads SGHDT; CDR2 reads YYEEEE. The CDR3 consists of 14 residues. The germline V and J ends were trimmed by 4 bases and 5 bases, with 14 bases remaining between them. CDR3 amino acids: CASSPRSFGDTQYF. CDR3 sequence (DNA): TGTGCCAGCAGCCCCCGGAGTTTTGGAGATACGCAGTATTTT. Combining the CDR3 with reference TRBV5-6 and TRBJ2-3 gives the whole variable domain DAGVTQSPTHLIKTRGQQVTLRCSPKSGHDTVSWYQQALGQGPQFIFQYYEEEERQRGNFPDRFSGHQFPNYSSELNVNALLLGDSALYLCASSPRSFGDTQYFGPGTRLTVL.